This T cell receptor beta chain was retrieved from a study of T cells in Graves' hyperthyroidism and ophthalmopathy. Findings and caveats of the study: Appearing also in blood were most of the thyroid clonotypes expanded above 0.001.

This clonotype was found many times. Its antigen is as yet unknown. V trimming: 2 bases; J trimming: 3 bases; junction bases outside the gene matches: 5. The CDR3 has 15 residues. Germline CDR1 is SGHAT and CDR2 is FQNNGV. What was amplified from RNA transcripts were TCR beta CDR3 regions. Primed by the HTBI set, a first-round RT-PCR was run on the TCR CDR3. Each CDR3 protein is one row after TCRdb ran MiXCR on the multiplex PCR reads. The sample has approximately 590,000 distinct CDR3 sequences; approximately 14% are singletons. This TCR was recovered from a woman aged 25 to 39 with Graves' hyperthyroidism. The V call is TRBV11-2, the J call TRBJ2-7; 9 nucleotides align to TRBD1. What was sequenced was blood. The CDR3 bases are TGTGCCAGCAGCTTAATTGGGACAGGGCTCTACGAGCAGTACTTC. It translates to CASSLIGTGLYEQYF.